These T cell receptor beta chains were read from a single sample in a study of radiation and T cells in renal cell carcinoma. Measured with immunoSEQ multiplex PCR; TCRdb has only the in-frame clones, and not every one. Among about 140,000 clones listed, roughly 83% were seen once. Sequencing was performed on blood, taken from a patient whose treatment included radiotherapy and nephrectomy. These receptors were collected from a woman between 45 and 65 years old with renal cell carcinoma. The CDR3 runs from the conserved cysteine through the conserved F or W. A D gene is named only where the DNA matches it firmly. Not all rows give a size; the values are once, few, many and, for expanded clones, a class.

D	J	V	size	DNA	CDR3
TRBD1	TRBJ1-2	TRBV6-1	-	TGTGCCAGCAGAGCCGGGACAGTGGACTATGGCTACACCTTC	CASRAGTVDYGYTF
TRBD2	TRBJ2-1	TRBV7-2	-	TGTGCCAGCAGCCCGAAGGAGCGGGGGGGCAATGAGCAGTTCTTC	CASSPKERGGNEQFF
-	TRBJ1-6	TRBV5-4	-	TGTGCCAGCAGGTTCTCCTATAATTCACCCCTCCACTTT	CASRFSYNSPLHF
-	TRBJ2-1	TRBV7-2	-	TGTGCCAGCACCCAACCAGGGATTTCCTACAATGAGCAGTTCTTC	CASTQPGISYNEQFF
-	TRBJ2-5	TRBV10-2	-	TGCGCCAGCAGTGAGTCGGAGTTGGGGGCCGAACAACAAGAGACCCAGTACTTC	CASSESELGAEQQETQYF
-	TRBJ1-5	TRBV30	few	TGTGCCTGGAGTGTACGTGAAGGGCGGGGACCCCAGCATTTT	CAWSVREGRGPQHF
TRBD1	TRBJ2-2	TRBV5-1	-	TGCGCCAGCAGTAATACAGGGGGCTACACCGGGGAGCTGTTTTTT	CASSNTGGYTGELFF
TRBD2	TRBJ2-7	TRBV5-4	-	TGTGCCAGCAGTAAGCCGGGACTAGACGCCTACGAGCAGTACTTC	CASSKPGLDAYEQYF
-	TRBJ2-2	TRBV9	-	TGTGCCAGCAGCGTAGGACTGAGTGGGCGTGGGGGAACCGGGGAGCTGTTTTTT	CASSVGLSGRGGTGELFF
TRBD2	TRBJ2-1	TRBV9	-	TGTGCCAGCAGCGTAGCTACAGCGGGGGCCTACAATGAGCAGTTCTTC	CASSVATAGAYNEQFF
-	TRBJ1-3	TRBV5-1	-	TGCGCCAGCAGCTTGGAGACAGGAGTCCTTTCTGGAAACACCATATATTTT	CASSLETGVLSGNTIYF
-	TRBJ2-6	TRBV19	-	TGTGCCAGTAGTCCGGGACTCTTAGCCAACGTCCTGACTTTC	CASSPGLLANVLTF
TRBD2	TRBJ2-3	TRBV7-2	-	TGTGCCAGCAGCTTAGCCGGGACTAGCGGAACAGATACGCAGTATTTT	CASSLAGTSGTDTQYF
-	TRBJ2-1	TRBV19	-	TGTGCCAGTCGCCTGGGGTCTACCTACAATGAGCAGTTCTTC	CASRLGSTYNEQFF
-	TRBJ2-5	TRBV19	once	TGTGCCAGTAGTCCCAAGAGATCACTTGACTACCAAGAGACCCAGTACTTC	CASSPKRSLDYQETQYF
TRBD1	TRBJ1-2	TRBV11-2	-	TGTGCCAGCAGCTCGAGCCAGACAGGGGGCGCTGACTATGGCTACACCTTC	CASSSSQTGGADYGYTF
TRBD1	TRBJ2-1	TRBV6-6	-	TGTGCCAGCAGTCTGGGACAGGGGGCGACATACAATGAGCAGTTCTTC	CASSLGQGATYNEQFF
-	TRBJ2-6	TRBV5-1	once	TGCGCCAGCAGCTTGGGGGAGGCCAACGTCCTGACTTTC	CASSLGEANVLTF
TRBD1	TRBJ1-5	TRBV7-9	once	TGTGCCAGCAGCTCCACCGGGACAGGGAATCAGCCCCAGCATTTT	CASSSTGTGNQPQHF